This T cell receptor beta chain was recorded in a study of T cell responses to AZD1222 COVID-19 vaccine (dated by TCRdb to the early 2020s). With regard to the full study: A total of over 230 trial participants underwent TCR sequencing, of whom approximately 210 received two doses of AZD1222 and around 25 received two doses of the MenACWY control vaccine. Enrollment into the trials was organized by age into subgroups of 18-55, 56-69 and 70-plus years, and those subgroups contained about 160, 30 and 59 TCR-sequenced participants, respectively.

The CDR3 regions of human TCRbeta chains were analyzed by immunosequencing. The paper's processing steps were these. TCRs in the repertoires were compared against a reference library of SARS-CoV-2-specific TCRs that had been generated with the MIRA antigen-specificity platform. Breadth meant the fraction of unique TCRs that were SARS-CoV-2-associated, whereas depth meant the fraction of total T cells that were SARS-CoV-2-associated. Using the MIRA data, every spike-specific TCR was mapped to the spike region that the TCR reacted to and assigned to either a CD4 or a CD8 class. Log10-transformed breadth and depth values were compared by one-way ANOVA with Sidak's multiple comparisons tests. The source is immuneACCESS, and TCRdb retained only in-frame sequences with V and J called. Part of the clones is not carried over; for the studies checked, unresolved V genes explain less than half of this, and the remainder is unexplained. The D gene and trimming were derived from the DNA, and the V and J assignments and clone size from that table. This sample has 80,000 to 100,000 clones in its table, and 80% to 90% of those were observed once. About 2.5% of the sample is in the top ten clones.

On this clone itself: Its target antigen remains unknown. Within one base of it there is no much larger clone, and no base qualities were kept.

Paper-wide results and their limitations: Spike-specific TCR breadth and depth rose significantly after two AZD1222 doses compared with day 0 and with MenACWY recipients. Participants were mostly white British, with more females than males. The authors suggested clonal diversity may have been underestimated. CD4 TCRs associated with the vaccine covered the entire spike protein, and the dominant responses were in regions 160-218 and 743-854. The 56-69-year group was small, and its depth increase did not reach significance, likely because of low power. No day 14 peak-response samples were available, so repertoires were characterized only after the peak T cell response. Nearly half of unique spike-specific TCRs reportedly recognized epitopes outside regions mutated in the B.1.351 and B.1.1.7 variants. Only six AZD1222 recipients were SARS-CoV-2 seropositive at baseline, limiting conclusions about previously exposed vaccinees.

The meaning of the sample's time point label: about 28 days (+/-7) after the second vaccine dose. Because spike-specific TCR depth and breadth did not differ between the two schedules, AZD1222 recipients who got a second dose at roughly 4 weeks were pooled with those who got a second dose at roughly 12 weeks. Samples from vaccinated people were obtained from the UK trials COV001 and COV002, which included a single-blind randomized controlled phase 2/3 trial of AZD1222 (ChAdOx1 nCoV-19) in healthy adults. For TCRbeta chain sequencing, PBMC samples from trial participants were taken at day 0 and at day 28 after the second dose. This sequence originates from an adult who received the AZD1222 COVID-19 vaccine. This sample comprised peripheral blood, obtained 28 days after the second AZD1222 dose.

The encoded CDR3 is CASSQTTGNTEAFF. The DNA sequence reads TGTGCCAGCTCCCAAACGACAGGAAACACTGAAGCTTTCTTT. The chain is made from TRBV18 and TRBJ1-1, with TRBD1 as a weak D call on 6 bases. The CDR3 spans 14 residues, from the cysteine through the phenylalanine. The DNA shown is the 42-base CDR3, in frame from base 1. Deletion took 6 bases off V and 2 bases off J, with a span of 13 bases between the germline ends. From the germline V gene, CDR1 is KGHSH and CDR2 is LQKENI.